This entry concerns a single T cell receptor beta chain. Its antigen is still unknown. Using immunoSEQ multiplex PCR, the repertoire was profiled, and TCRdb retains in-frame clones only, with some absent. The table lists fewer than 400,000 clones, 88% of them singletons. These data belong to a study of cytomegalovirus exposure and HLA in healthy donors. Overall study: A subsequent analysis reported that the 95 to 150 validation repertoires were produced on the same platform that had also been used for the roughly 670 first-cohort repertoires. Study conclusions and caveats: High specificity and sensitivity for cytomegalovirus status were reported for the classifier.

Germline-derived CDR1 and CDR2 are MNHNS and SASEGT. V gave up 7 bases and J gave up 4 bases; unmatched junction bases: 7. The CDR3 runs to 14 residues. The clonotype comes from a young man in good health and CMV-seronegative. The rearrangement joins TRBV6-1 to TRBJ1-2; TRBD1 aligns across 9 bases. Sequencing was carried out using PBMCs. CDR3 sequence (DNA): TGTGCCAGCAAGCCGGACAGGGGAGGCTATGGCTACACCTTC. It encodes CASKPDRGGYGYTF.